This is a list of T cell receptor beta chains from one sample in a study of PD-1 blockade in classical Hodgkin lymphoma. The data were produced by immunoSEQ multiplex PCR, yet TCRdb's version contains in-frame clones alone and is incomplete. The sample lists under 25,000 clones, 70% to 75% occurring once. The material was peripheral blood mononuclear cells (PBMCs), obtained before the fourth cycle of nivolumab. These receptors came from a human donor with classical Hodgkin lymphoma. CDR3s include the opening cysteine and the closing phenylalanine or tryptophan. A D gene is named only where the DNA matches it firmly. The size field is filled for only some rows; it gives once, few, many or a size class.

.	.	TRBV27	TRBJ1-5	TGTGCCAGCAGTTCCGGCAGAAGCAATCAGCCCCAGCATTTT	CASSSGRSNQPQHF
.	.	TRBV6-5	TRBJ2-5	TGTGCCAGCAGGTTAGGGACGACCCGAAGGGAGACCCAGTACTTC	CASRLGTTRRETQYF
.	.	TRBV27	TRBJ2-7	TGTGCCAGCAGTTATCAGACTGGACGGCGGGAGCAGTACTTC	CASSYQTGRREQYF
.	.	TRBV2	TRBJ2-5	TGTGCCAGCAGCGGAACTTCACAGACCCAGTACTTC	CASSGTSQTQYF
.	.	TRBV10-2	TRBJ2-6	TGCGCCAGCAGTGAAGACTCTGGGGCCAACGTCCTGACTTTC	CASSEDSGANVLTF
.	.	TRBV4-2	TRBJ1-2	TGTGCCAGCAGCCAAGATCCCCCGACAGGCATTTATGGCTACACCTTC	CASSQDPPTGIYGYTF
.	few	TRBV30	TRBJ1-1	TGTGCCTGGAGTGTTTTGTCTGAAGCTTTCTTT	CAWSVLSEAFF
.	.	TRBV15	TRBJ1-2	TGTGCCACCAGCCTGGGCAGGGACAACTATGGCTACACCTTC	CATSLGRDNYGYTF
.	.	TRBV27	TRBJ1-2	TGTGCCAGCAGACAGAACCGGGACACATATGGCTACACCTTC	CASRQNRDTYGYTF
TRBD1	few	TRBV7-2	TRBJ1-2	TGTGCCAGCAGCCCAGGGGGGGCGGGGAGCTATGGCTACACCTTC	CASSPGGAGSYGYTF
.	medium-sized	TRBV5-1	TRBJ1-2	TGCGCCAGCAGCTTGGGGGAAGCTGGCTACACCTTC	CASSLGEAGYTF
.	.	TRBV19	TRBJ1-2	TGTGCCAGTAGTAGGTCCGGCAGCCCTATCGGCTACACCTTC	CASSRSGSPIGYTF
.	.	TRBV5-6	TRBJ2-6	TGTGCCAGCAGCTTAACACCCTTGGGGAGCTCTGGGGCCAACGTCCTGACTTTC	CASSLTPLGSSGANVLTF
.	few	TRBV23-1	TRBJ2-3	TGCGCCAGCAGTCAAGAACCGAAAGCTTTTGGCACAGATACGCAGTATTTT	CASSQEPKAFGTDTQYF
.	.	TRBV6-6	TRBJ1-5	TGTGCCAGCAGCCTCGGGTTCAATGAGCCCCAGCATTTT	CASSLGFNEPQHF
.	.	TRBV4-3	TRBJ2-1	TGCGCCAGCAGCCAAAACGCAGAAAAGGGGGCGGGGGGGCAGTTCTTC	CASSQNAEKGAGGQFF
TRBD1	few	TRBV2	TRBJ1-2	TGTGCCAGCAAAGAGGGGAGGGGGCAAGGCTACACCTTC	CASKEGRGQGYTF
.	.	TRBV30	TRBJ2-7	TGTGCCTGGAGTACGGTACAGGGCCTCGGGGAGCAGTACTTC	CAWSTVQGLGEQYF
.	.	TRBV5-1	TRBJ1-6	TGCGCCAGCAGCTTGGACACCAGCTCCTATAATTCACCCCTCCACTTT	CASSLDTSSYNSPLHF
.	.	TRBV9	TRBJ1-1	TGTGCCAGCAGCTTTGCGGGGGGGGCCACTGAAGCTTTCTTT	CASSFAGGATEAFF
.	.	TRBV29-1	TRBJ1-1	TGCAGCGTCGCAGTATCAGTCCACACTGAAGCTTTCTTT	CSVAVSVHTEAFF
.	.	TRBV18	TRBJ2-5	TGTGCCAGCTCACCCCCGACCGCCGAGACCCAGTACTTC	CASSPPTAETQYF
.	few	TRBV19	TRBJ1-2	TGTGCCAGTAGTGGCAGAGACTATGGCTACACCTTC	CASSGRDYGYTF
.	.	TRBV11-2	TRBJ2-1	TGTGCCAGCAGCTTAGGGGTGGGCGCCCTAAATGAGCAGTTCTTC	CASSLGVGALNEQFF